What follows describes a single T cell receptor (beta chain). It has no known antigen specificity. No quality values exist for individual bases; no much larger clone is one base distant. TCRbeta CDR3 regions were amplified from genomic DNA by means of the immunoSEQ Assay, a bias-controlled multiplex PCR. In the source study's methods: Within the assay, amplification of reference gene primers was used to estimate how many nucleated cells each sample contained. Sequence reads were collapsed and filtered to measure the absolute abundance of every unique TCRbeta CDR3 rearrangement. For each sample, productive Simpson clonality was calculated by taking the square root of Simpson's diversity index across productive rearrangements. In its TCRdb copy, this immuneACCESS table keeps in-frame sequences only and misses some clones. Where compared with another copy, unresolved V genes explain less than half of these, and the others have no known cause. V, J and clone size are those of that table, while D and trimming were read from the DNA. The sample records more than 200,000 clones, roughly 89% of which are singletons. About 4% of the sample is taken by the ten largest.

The germline V end is reduced by 1 base and the J end by 6 bases; junction bases left unmatched: 9. The CDR3 goes from the cysteine to the phenylalanine over 16 residues. The read is trimmed to its CDR3 DNA, 48 bases read in frame from base 1. CDR1 SEHNR and CDR2 FQNEAQ are derived from the germline V gene (reference sequence). The record originates from a study of blood T cell repertoires in COVID-19 (dated by TCRdb to about 2020). General notes on the study: Samples covering the acute and convalescent phases of COVID-19 were provided by collaborators in the United States, Italy and Spain. The material from the prospective study consisted of cDNA or gDNA derived from T cells, B-cell-depleted T cells, or PBMCs. The dataset comprised deeply sampled blood TCRbeta repertoires from subjects exposed to, actively infected with, or recovered from COVID-19. The sample metadata nearly always contained a de-identified subject ID, COVID-19 status, age in years and sex. Where available, HLA class I and class II types were obtained from metadata supplied by the sample provider rather than from assay-based typing. The repertoires were released in a freely available public database meant as a resource for research on the immune response to SARS-CoV-2. The samples were drawn from the first 160 participants of the ongoing ImmuneRACE study and from about 1,200 subjects provided by 6 global collaborators.

Enrolling through a virtual design, the prospective study's participants ranged in age from about 18 to 100 years and lived across roughly 24 United States geographic areas. In the prospective study, cohorts were assigned on the basis of participant-reported clinical history obtained from a screening survey and a study questionnaire. ImmuneRACE Cohort 3 recovered participants were defined by two consecutive negative NP/OP PCR tests, healthcare professional clearance, or symptom resolution. Each participant in the prospective study had whole blood, serum and a nasopharyngeal or oropharyngeal swab collected by mobile phlebotomists. Participants in the prospective study had the option to provide additional blood draws and questionnaires over an approximately 2-month period. Before DNA extraction, blood samples from the prospective study were shipped at room temperature or frozen. What the study reported, not specific to this receptor: How much clinical and demographic metadata was included differed by source and by participant, and the metadata was provided uncurated.

Sequenced input: PBMCs or T cells enriched from blood (not recorded which). The V and J segments used are TRBV7-9 and TRBJ1-5, with 7 bases aligning to TRBD1. The sequence derives from a woman in her twenties or thirties who had recovered from COVID-19. The CDR3 is CASSLDDRAGGQPQHF. The bases read TGTGCCAGCAGCTTAGATGACAGGGCGGGCGGTCAGCCCCAGCATTTT.